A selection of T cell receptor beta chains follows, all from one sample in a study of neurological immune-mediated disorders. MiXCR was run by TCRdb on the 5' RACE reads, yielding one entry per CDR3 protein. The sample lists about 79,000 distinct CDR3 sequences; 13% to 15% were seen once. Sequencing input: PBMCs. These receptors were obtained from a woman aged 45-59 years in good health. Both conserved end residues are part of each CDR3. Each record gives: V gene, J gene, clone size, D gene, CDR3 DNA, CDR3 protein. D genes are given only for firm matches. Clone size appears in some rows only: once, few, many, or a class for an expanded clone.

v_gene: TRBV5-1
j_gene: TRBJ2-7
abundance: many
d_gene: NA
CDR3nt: TGCGCCAGCAGCTTGGGAATCGGTGGGACCTACGAGCAGTACTTC
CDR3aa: CASSLGIGGTYEQYF

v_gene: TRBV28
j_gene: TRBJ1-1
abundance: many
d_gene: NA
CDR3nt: TGTGCCAGCAGCCAGATATATGGCTTTGCTGAAGCTTTCTTT
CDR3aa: CASSQIYGFAEAFF

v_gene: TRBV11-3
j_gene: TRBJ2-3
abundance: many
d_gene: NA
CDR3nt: TGTGCCAGCAGCCCCAACAGGGCTAGCACAGATACGCAGTATTTT
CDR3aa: CASSPNRASTDTQYF

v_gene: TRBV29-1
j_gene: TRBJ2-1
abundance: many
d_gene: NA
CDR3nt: TGCAGCGTTCGAAAGGGTTTCAGAGCCTACAATGAGCAGTTCTTC
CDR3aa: CSVRKGFRAYNEQFF

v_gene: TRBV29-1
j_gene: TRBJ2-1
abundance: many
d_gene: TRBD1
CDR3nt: TGCAGCGGTGGACAGGGGGGTGAGCAGTTCTTC
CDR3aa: CSGGQGGEQFF

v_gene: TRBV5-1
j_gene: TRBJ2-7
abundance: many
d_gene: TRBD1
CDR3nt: TGCGCCAGCAGCTTGGCCGCGCCAGGGGGCGATTTTTCCTACGAGCAGTACTTC
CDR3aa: CASSLAAPGGDFSYEQYF

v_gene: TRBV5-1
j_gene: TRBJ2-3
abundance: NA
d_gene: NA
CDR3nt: TGCGCCAGCAGCTCAGACCCTCCTGGCACAGATACGCAGTATTTT
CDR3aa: CASSSDPPGTDTQYF

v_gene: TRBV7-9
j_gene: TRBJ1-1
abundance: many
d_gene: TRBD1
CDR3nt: TGTGCCAGCAGCGGACAGGCGAACACTGAAGCTTTCTTT
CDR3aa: CASSGQANTEAFF

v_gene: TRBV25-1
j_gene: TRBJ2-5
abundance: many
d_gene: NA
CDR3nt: TGTGCCAGCAGTGTCTATGGAGAGACCCAGTACTTC
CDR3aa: CASSVYGETQYF

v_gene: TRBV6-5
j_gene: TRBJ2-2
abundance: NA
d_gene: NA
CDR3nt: TGTGCCAGCCTTCGGACCCCGTACACCCGGGAGCTGTTTTTT
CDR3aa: CASLRTPYTRELFF

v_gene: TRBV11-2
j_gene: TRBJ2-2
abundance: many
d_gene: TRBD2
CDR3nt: TGTGCCAGCGGTCCCGTAGCGGGAGTACCCGGGGAGCTGTTTTTT
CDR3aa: CASGPVAGVPGELFF

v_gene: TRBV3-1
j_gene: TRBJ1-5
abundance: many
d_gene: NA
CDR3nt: TGTGCCAGCAGCTTGGATTACGGCAATCAGCCCCAGCATTTT
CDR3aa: CASSLDYGNQPQHF

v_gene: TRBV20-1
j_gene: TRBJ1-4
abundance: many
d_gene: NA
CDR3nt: TGCAGTGCCGAAGACAGTAGGGGTGAAAAACTGTTTTTT
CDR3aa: CSAEDSRGEKLFF

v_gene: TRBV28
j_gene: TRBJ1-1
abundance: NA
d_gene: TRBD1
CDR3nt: TGTGCCAGCAGACAGGGGCGAGGAACTGAAGCTTTCTTT
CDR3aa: CASRQGRGTEAFF

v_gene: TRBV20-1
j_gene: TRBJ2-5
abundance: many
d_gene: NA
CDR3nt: TGCAGTGCTTCCGGAAGGACAGCTCAAGAGACCCAGTACTTC
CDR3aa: CSASGRTAQETQYF

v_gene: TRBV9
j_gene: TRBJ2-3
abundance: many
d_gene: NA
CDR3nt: TGTGCCAGCAGCCTCACGCGGGGCACAGATACGCAGTATTTT
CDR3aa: CASSLTRGTDTQYF

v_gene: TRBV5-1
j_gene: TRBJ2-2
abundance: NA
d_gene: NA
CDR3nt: TGCGCCTGCAGCTTGGAACTGGGGCCGAACACCGGGGAGCTGTTTTTT
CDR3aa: CACSLELGPNTGELFF

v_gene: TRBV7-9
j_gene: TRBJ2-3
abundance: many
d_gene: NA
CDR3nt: TGTGCCAGCAGCTTAGGAGAAGCGGATACGCAGTATTTT
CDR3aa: CASSLGEADTQYF